The rows below give T cell receptor beta chains drawn from one sample of a study of a mutant IDH1 vaccine in newly diagnosed glioma. These receptors' antigens are unknown. Profiling relied on immunoSEQ multiplex PCR, and the TCRdb table lists in-frame clones only, not all of them. The sample shows about 40,000 clones, roughly 80% of them seen only once. Specimen: PBMCs, collected from a glioma patient whose treatment included an IDH1 peptide vaccine. The source of these receptors is a man in his fifties or sixties with glioma. Each CDR3 is given with its conserved first and last residue. The D gene is left open where the match is weak. Expanded clones get a size class; other rows say once, few or many, or leave the size out.

clone_size d_call j_call v_call cdr3_length cdr3_aa cdr3_nt
- TRBD2 TRBJ2-7 TRBV5-6 13 CASSLRLAGEQYF TGTGCCAGCAGCCTTCGACTAGCGGGGGAGCAGTACTTC
- - TRBJ2-3 TRBV27 14 CASSLWRVTDTQYF TGTGCCAGCAGTTTGTGGCGGGTTACAGATACGCAGTATTTT
- - TRBJ2-1 TRBV4-3 13 CASSQEGRAEQFF TGCGCCAGCAGCCAAGAGGGAAGGGCTGAGCAGTTCTTC
- - TRBJ2-7 TRBV30 13 CAWEGGTGYEQYF TGTGCCTGGGAGGGGGGAACCGGCTACGAGCAGTACTTC
- TRBD1 TRBJ2-1 TRBV9 15 CASSPGQGGYNEQFF TGTGCCAGCAGTCCCGGACAGGGGGGGTACAATGAGCAGTTCTTC
- - TRBJ2-7 TRBV5-1 13 CASRASAEYEQYF TGCGCCAGCAGAGCATCAGCGGAATACGAGCAGTACTTC
few - TRBJ2-1 TRBV29-1 16 CSVNPVEGGYYNEQFF TGCAGCGTGAATCCCGTCGAGGGGGGCTACTACAATGAGCAGTTCTTC
medium-sized TRBD1 TRBJ1-1 TRBV29-1 13 CSVQDREWSEAFF TGCAGCGTTCAAGACAGGGAGTGGAGTGAAGCTTTCTTT
- - TRBJ1-2 TRBV5-6 12 CASSLDNLGYTF TGTGCCAGCAGCTTGGATAATCTTGGCTACACCTTC
- - TRBJ1-5 TRBV9 15 CASSQDRDNYQPQHF TGTGCCAGCAGCCAAGACCGAGACAACTATCAGCCCCAGCATTTT
- - TRBJ1-1 TRBV10-3 13 CAISTGQSTEAFF TGTGCCATCAGTACCGGACAGTCCACTGAAGCTTTCTTT
few - TRBJ1-5 TRBV30 12 CALSQLGGPQHF TGTGCCTTATCACAGTTGGGGGGGCCCCAGCATTTT
- - TRBJ1-1 TRBV5-1 13 CASRDTENTEAFF TGCGCCAGCAGGGACACCGAGAACACTGAAGCTTTCTTT
- - TRBJ1-3 TRBV9 14 CASSVGSSGNTIYF TGTGCCAGCAGCGTAGGATCCTCTGGAAACACCATATATTTT
- - TRBJ1-2 TRBV6-6 16 CASRAGAGLSNYGYTF TGTGCCAGCAGGGCAGGGGCAGGGCTCTCTAACTATGGCTACACCTTC
- TRBD1 TRBJ1-4 TRBV10-2 13 CATRDSPNEKLFF TGCGCCACCCGGGACAGTCCTAATGAAAAACTGTTTTTT
- TRBD1 TRBJ1-5 TRBV19 15 CASSTGAYSNQPQHF TGTGCCAGCAGTACAGGGGCGTATAGCAATCAGCCCCAGCATTTT
- - TRBJ1-5 TRBV7-9 13 CASSNTGSQPQHF TGTGCCAGCAGCAATACAGGGAGCCAGCCCCAGCATTTT
- - TRBJ2-4 TRBV19 14 CASSPRQAVDIQYF TGTGCCAGTAGTCCGAGACAGGCGGTGGACATTCAGTACTTC
- TRBD1 TRBJ1-1 TRBV29-1 14 CSVRDSSLNTEAFF TGCAGCGTTCGGGACAGTTCCCTGAACACTGAAGCTTTCTTT
- TRBD2 TRBJ2-3 TRBV5-5 14 CASSFTGGPDTQYF TGTGCCAGCAGCTTTACGGGGGGACCAGATACGCAGTATTTT
- - TRBJ1-1 TRBV4-3 14 CASSQDRARPEAFF TGCGCCAGCAGCCAAGATAGGGCAAGGCCTGAAGCTTTCTTT
- - TRBJ1-1 TRBV27 15 CASSLTVGGGAEAFF TGTGCCAGCAGTTTGACAGTAGGGGGTGGGGCTGAAGCTTTCTTT
- - TRBJ1-2 TRBV5-6 14 CASHQGREIYGYTF TGTGCCAGCCACCAGGGCAGAGAGATTTATGGCTACACCTTC
- - TRBJ2-7 TRBV20-1 11 CSARGARNPYF TGCAGTGCTAGAGGGGCCAGGAACCCTTACTTC
few TRBD1 TRBJ1-2 TRBV9 17 CASSVERGTGVNYGYTF TGTGCCAGCAGCGTAGAAAGGGGAACAGGGGTTAACTATGGCTACACCTTC
- - TRBJ1-2 TRBV7-2 14 CASSYTGQPYGYTF TGTGCCAGCAGCTACACAGGACAGCCCTATGGCTACACCTTC
- - TRBJ1-1 TRBV21-1 15 CASSRATGLNTEAFF TGTGCCAGCAGCAGAGCAACAGGGCTAAACACTGAAGCTTTCTTT
- - TRBJ2-4 TRBV5-8 16 CASSLFRGTAKNIQYF TGTGCCAGCAGCTTGTTTAGGGGTACTGCCAAAAACATTCAGTACTTC
few - TRBJ2-1 TRBV10-3 12 CAIRAQGNEQFF TGTGCCATCAGAGCACAGGGAAATGAGCAGTTCTTC
- TRBD1 TRBJ1-1 TRBV14 12 CASSWTGFEAFF TGTGCCAGCAGCTGGACAGGGTTTGAAGCTTTCTTT
- - TRBJ1-4 TRBV5-4 16 CASSWGQGGTNEKLFF TGTGCCAGCAGCTGGGGGCAGGGAGGAACTAATGAAAAACTGTTTTTT
- - TRBJ1-2 TRBV20-1 11 CSARGRGDYTF TGCAGTGCTAGAGGGAGAGGGGACTACACCTTC
- - TRBJ2-7 TRBV29-1 12 CSGGISSYEQYF TGCAGCGGGGGGATCTCCTCCTACGAGCAGTACTTC
- TRBD1 TRBJ1-5 TRBV7-8 17 CASSTYRDRESNQPQHF TGTGCCAGCAGCACCTACCGGGACAGGGAGAGCAATCAGCCCCAGCATTTT
- TRBD2 TRBJ2-5 TRBV7-9 16 CASSSRTSGDQETQYF TGTGCCAGCAGCTCGAGGACTAGCGGGGACCAAGAGACCCAGTACTTC
- - TRBJ2-7 TRBV13 15 CASSRQQGNPYEQYF TGTGCCAGCAGTCGCCAACAGGGAAACCCCTACGAGCAGTACTTC
few - TRBJ1-4 TRBV9 14 CASSVGNSNEKLFF TGTGCCAGCAGCGTGGGAAACTCGAATGAAAAACTGTTTTTT
- - TRBJ1-5 TRBV9 14 CASSVDGSNQPQHF TGTGCCAGCAGCGTAGATGGCAGTAATCAGCCCCAGCATTTT